The text below deals with one T cell receptor (beta chain). The antigen is undetermined. A junction end diverges from the germline sequence, so it may reflect a read error. The data stem from a study of post-analysis software for immune sequencing data. Overall study: Some patients lacked subtype; others had relapsing-remitting, secondary progressive or progressive-relapsing disease.

General observations from the study: Multiple sclerosis was associated with a significant reduction in normalized Chao1 diversity relative to controls.

Unique molecular identifiers were present in the TCR beta cDNA libraries. Starting from approximately 1 to 10 million T cells, the study yielded hundreds of thousands of cDNA molecules. TCRdb ran MiXCR on the PCR reads and lists one entry per CDR3 protein. Of roughly 650,000 distinct CDR3 sequences in the sample, around 64% were seen once. The source is a girl aged 2 to 10 with multiple sclerosis. Material: blood.

The CDR3: CAGSLGNRGQETQYF. The CDR3 coding sequence is TGTGCCGGCAGCTTAGGTAACAGGGGGCAAGAGACCCAGTACTTC. The chain combines TRBV11-2 with TRBJ2-5; 8 bases map to TRBD1. Germline CDR1 and CDR2: SGHAT and FQNNGV. This CDR3 region has 15 residues.